This entry lists 22 T cell receptor beta chains sequenced from one sample in a study of identical twins. TCRdb ran MiXCR on the 5' RACE reads and lists one entry per CDR3 protein. The profile covers a few hundred thousand distinct CDR3 sequences, with roughly 15% appearing a single time and 0.35% to 0.45% taken by the ten largest. These sequences were also reported in another study, on yellow fever vaccine responses in identical twins.

Input material: CD4+ T cells sorted from blood. The receptors stem from a woman between 18 and 29 years old in good health.

There are a few counts of this clonotype. The V call is TRBV10-1, the J call TRBJ2-3; the D gene is possibly TRBD2 (5 bases). V lost 9 bases, J lost 2 bases, and 12 bases lay in between. CDR1 is WNHNN and CDR2 is SYGVQD in the germline V gene (reference sequence). The length of the CDR3 is 13 residues. CDR3 in amino acids: CARRERNTDTQYF. As DNA, the CDR3 is TGCGCCAGGAGGGAACGAAACACAGATACGCAGTATTTT.

The chain has TRBV11-2 and TRBJ2-2; no clear D. Germline CDR1 reads SGHAT; CDR2 reads FQNNGV. The V and J ends lost 5 bases and 6 bases respectively, with 10 bases between them. The length of the CDR3 is 13 residues. CDR3 protein: CASSPVIAGELFF. In nucleotides, the CDR3 is TGTGCCAGCAGCCCTGTAATCGCCGGGGAGCTGTTTTTT.

The rearrangement uses TRBV10-3 and TRBJ2-1; unclear D gene. The V end was cut by 6 bases, the J end by 8 bases, with 8 bases between. CDR3 length: 11 amino acids. CDR1 ENHRY and CDR2 SYGVKD come from the germline V gene. The CDR3 DNA is TGTGCCATCAGCGCTATGGATGAGCAGTTCTTC. It codes for CAISAMDEQFF.

This clonotype was observed a few times. CDR3 sequence (DNA): TGTGCCAGCAGCCCGACTCTACGGGATGAGCAGTTCTTC. Translated, it gives CASSPTLRDEQFF. The chain combines TRBV3-1 with TRBJ2-1; no definite D call. Trimming removed 4 bases at V and 8 bases at J, with 12 bases between. The CDR3 has 13 residues. Germline loops: CDR1 LGHDT, CDR2 YNNKEL (reference sequence).

This clonotype came up a few times. The chain employs TRBV25-1 and TRBJ1-1; a possible D gene is TRBD1 (6 bases). In germline, CDR1 is MGHDK, CDR2 SYGVNS. CDR3 size: 17 residues. Between the trimmed V and J ends, which lost 8 bases and 1 base, there was a span of 23 bases. In DNA, the CDR3 is TGTGCCAGCCGACACAACTTTAAAACAGGGTCGAACACTGAAGCTTTCTTT. Its translation is CASRHNFKTGSNTEAFF.

J is TRBJ1-1 and V is TRBV10-3; 7 bases are a match to TRBD1. This CDR3 is built from 13 residues. Germline lookup yields CDR1 ENHRY and CDR2 SYGVKD. With 6 bases clipped from V and 7 bases from J, the junction kept 8 bases outside the gene matches. CDR3 protein: CAISPRDSSEAFF. The DNA for the CDR3 is TGTGCCATCAGCCCCCGGGACAGTAGTGAAGCTTTCTTT.

The V and J genes are TRBV7-2 and TRBJ2-7; 11 nucleotides line up with TRBD2. Germline CDR1 is SGHTA and CDR2 is FQGNSA. V shed 4 bases and J 6 bases; nucleotides not matched to a gene: 8. The CDR3 has 15 amino acids. CDR3 coding DNA: TGTGCCAGCAGCTCAAGGACTAGCGGGTTTCTCGAGCAGTACTTC. Its translation is CASSSRTSGFLEQYF.

The chain joins TRBV27 to TRBJ2-3; D not resolved. The CDR3 runs to 14 residues. Trimming removed 8 bases at V and 1 base at J, with 13 bases between. CDR1 and CDR2 (germline): MNHEY, SMNVEV (reference sequence). The CDR3 coding sequence is TGTGCCAGCCGCTTAGGGCTAGGCACAGATACGCAGTATTTT. It codes for CASRLGLGTDTQYF.

V is TRBV4-2 and J is TRBJ1-2; D is ambiguous. Per the germline V gene, CDR1 is LGHNA and CDR2 is YNFKEQ. V was trimmed by 0 bases and J by 7 bases, leaving 9 bases between them. The CDR3 is made up of 13 amino acids. The CDR3 is CASSQEVESGYTF. DNA of the CDR3: TGTGCCAGCAGCCAAGAGGTGGAGTCTGGCTACACCTTC.

This chain connects TRBV5-1 to TRBJ2-5; possibly TRBD2 for D (5 bases). V gave up 0 bases and J gave up 2 bases, with 11 bases separating them. Per germline, CDR1 SGHRS and CDR2 YFSETQ. The CDR3 covers 15 residues. The CDR3 sequence: CASSLGPGSQETQYF. The CDR3 nucleotides read TGCGCCAGCAGCTTGGGTCCGGGATCTCAAGAGACCCAGTACTTC.

This clonotype was observed at least ten times. The J gene is TRBJ2-3, the V gene TRBV12-3 or TRBV12-4; TRBD1 aligns across 10 bases. J was trimmed by 5 bases and V by 8 bases; bases with no gene match: 7. CDR3 length equals 14 residues. The CDR3, as DNA: TGTGCCAGCGGATTAGGACAGGGGGGAGATACGCAGTATTTT. Amino acid sequence: CASGLGQGGDTQYF.

The chain uses TRBV27 and TRBJ2-3; TRBD1 matches at 8 bases. The CDR3 is 17 amino acids. Trimming removed 5 bases from V and 4 bases from J; junction bases left unmatched: 14. Germline loops: CDR1 MNHEY, CDR2 SMNVEV (reference sequence). CDR3 DNA: TGTGCCAGCAGTACCGCAGGGGGCAGGGGGCTATCAGATACGCAGTATTTT. Its protein is CASSTAGGRGLSDTQYF.

This clonotype has a handful of counts. J is TRBJ2-7 and V is TRBV28; 9 bases agree with TRBD1. There are 16 residues in the CDR3. The germline V gene has CDR1 MDHEN and CDR2 SYDVKM. The ends lost 4 bases at V and 7 bases at J; junction bases unmatched: 14. The CDR3 protein is CASSSPGQGRVGEQYV. The DNA for the CDR3 is TGTGCCAGCAGTTCTCCGGGACAGGGCCGGGTGGGTGAGCAGTACGTC.

This clonotype was recorded a few times. The chain employs TRBV24-1 and TRBJ2-1; tentative D call: TRBD2 (6 bases). Germline loops: CDR1 KGHDR, CDR2 SFDVKD. V lost 5 bases to trimming and J lost 7 bases, with 17 bases between them. The CDR3 runs 15 residues. The CDR3 region is CATSVVGIRGNEQFF. In nucleotides, the CDR3 is TGTGCCACCAGTGTAGTAGGGATTCGGGGGAATGAGCAGTTCTTC.

CDR3 sequence reads: CASSQAASGRVPFF. DNA of the CDR3: TGCGCCAGCAGCCAAGCCGCTAGCGGGAGGGTACCGTTCTTC. The chain couples TRBV4-1 to TRBJ2-1; 12 bases agree with TRBD2. V lost 1 base and J lost 15; bases outside the gene matches: 7. Germline CDR1 and CDR2: MGHRA and YSYEKL. The CDR3 spans 14 residues.

This clonotype was counted only a few times. CDR3 nucleotides: TGTGCCACCAGCAGAGATAAAGTATCGGAGACCCAGTACTTC. Protein product: CATSRDKVSETQYF. The J gene is TRBJ2-5, the V gene TRBV15; D is unresolved. Germline-derived CDR1 and CDR2 are LNHNV and YYDKDF (reference sequence). The CDR3 is 14 residues long. The V and J ends lost 0 bases and 5 bases respectively, with 10 bases between them. The full variable domain, its missing parts supplied by reference TRBV15 and TRBJ2-5, is DAMVIQNPRYQVTQFGKPVTLSCSQTLNHNVMYWYQQKSSQAPKLLFHYYDKDFNNEADTPDNFQSRRPNTSFCFLDIRSPGLGDTAMYLCATSRDKVSETQYFGPGTRLLVL.

The chain links TRBV27 to TRBJ2-7; 7 bases map to TRBD1. Germline CDR1 and CDR2: MNHEY and SMNVEV (reference sequence). The CDR3 covers 11 residues. After removal of 4 bases from V and 9 bases from J, the junction contained 3 bases not matched to a gene. The DNA of the CDR3 is TGTGCCAGCAGTTCCCGACAGGGGCAGTACTTC. It codes for CASSSRQGQYF.

A few counts support this clonotype. This chain's CDR3 is CASSTQGSEQYF. The CDR3 DNA reads as TGTGCCAGCAGTACACAGGGCTCCGAGCAGTACTTC. V gene TRBV7-9 combines with J gene TRBJ2-7; perhaps TRBD1 as D (6 bases). The germline CDR1 and CDR2 sequences are SEHNR and FQNEAQ (reference sequence). CDR3 size: 12 residues. Between the trimmed V and J ends, which lost 6 bases and 6 bases, there was a span of 12 bases.

The gene calls are TRBV20-1 and TRBJ2-3, with a tentative D call TRBD2 (5 bases). Germline V gene sequence: CDR1 DFQATT, CDR2 SNEGSKA (reference sequence). V lost 3 bases, J lost 2 bases, and 12 bases lay in between. The CDR3 extends over 14 amino acids. The CDR3 sequence is CSASLAGNTDTQYF. The CDR3 DNA is TGCAGTGCTAGTTTGGCGGGCAACACAGATACGCAGTATTTT.

The chain uses TRBV9 and TRBJ2-2; 9 bases align to TRBD2. This CDR3 contains 16 residues. Trimming took 5 bases from V and 5 from J; bases not matched to a gene: 10. Looked up from germline, CDR1 is SGDLS and CDR2 is YYNGEE. As DNA, the CDR3 is TGTGCCAGCAGTCGGGAGGGGCTAGCGGGGACCGGGGAGCTGTTTTTT. Translated, it gives CASSREGLAGTGELFF.

The rearrangement joins TRBV29-1 to TRBJ1-5, with TRBD1 as a possible D gene (6 bases). The CDR3 has 13 residues. V was cut by 4 bases and J by 5 bases, with 12 bases left in between. Germline CDR1 reads SQVTM; CDR2 reads ANQGSEA. This CDR3 reads CSVVSGGDQPQHF. The CDR3 nucleotides are TGCAGCGTTGTCTCCGGGGGCGATCAGCCCCAGCATTTT. Combining the CDR3 with reference TRBV29-1 and TRBJ1-5 gives the whole variable domain SAVISQKPSRDICQRGTSLTIQCQVDSQVTMMFWYRQQPGQSLTLIATANQGSEATYESGFVIDKFPISRPNLTFSTLTVSNMSPEDSSIYLCSVVSGGDQPQHFGDGTRLSIL.

This chain connects TRBV15 to TRBJ2-5; D is perhaps TRBD1 or TRBD2 (5 bases each). CDR1 and CDR2 (germline): LNHNV, YYDKDF (reference sequence). This CDR3 contains 14 residues. Trimming shortened V by 5 bases and J by 5 bases, and 15 bases separated the two germline ends. The CDR3 DNA sequence: TGTGCCACCAGCCAACTAGGGACGTCTGAGACCCAGTACTTC. This sequence encodes CATSQLGTSETQYF.